These T cell receptor beta chains were read from a single sample in a study of CD8+CD57+ T cells in acquired aplastic anemia. TCRdb processed the reads anew with MiXCR; each CDR3 protein has one entry. The sample includes fewer than 250,000 distinct CDR3 sequences, approximately 50% of them seen just once. Sequencing was done on a sample of sorted CD4+, CD8+, or CD8+CD57+ T cells (not recorded which) from PBMCs. The source is a human donor with aplastic anemia. Each CDR3 is given with its conserved first and last residue. A D gene is named only where the DNA matches it firmly. Some rows have no size entry. The others give once, few or many, or a class for an expanded clone.

len,d_gene,j_gene,v_gene,abundance,CDR3aa,CDR3nt
17,TRBD2,TRBJ2-7,TRBV4-3,many,CASSQVTGLAGAYEQYF,TGCGCCAGCAGCCAAGTCACAGGACTAGCGGGCGCCTACGAGCAGTACTTC
12,.,TRBJ2-7,TRBV29-1,.,CSVGPSSYEQYF,TGCAGCGTTGGACCCAGCTCCTACGAGCAGTACTTC
14,.,TRBJ2-7,TRBV15,many,CATSRGTEPYEQYF,TGTGCCACCAGCAGAGGGACAGAGCCCTACGAGCAGTACTTC
14,TRBD2,TRBJ2-5,TRBV10-3,many,CAISSGGSEETQYF,TGTGCCATCAGTTCGGGGGGATCTGAAGAGACCCAGTACTTC
16,TRBD2,TRBJ2-1,TRBV20-1,.,CSARKLAGMDYNEQFF,TGCAGTGCTAGGAAACTAGCGGGAATGGACTACAATGAGCAGTTCTTC
14,TRBD1,TRBJ2-1,TRBV7-3,.,CASSQPGGLNEQFF,TGTGCCAGCTCACAACCAGGGGGCCTCAATGAGCAGTTCTTC
14,TRBD1,TRBJ1-1,TRBV7-9,many,CASSGTGAGTEAFF,TGTGCCAGCAGCGGGACAGGGGCTGGTACTGAAGCTTTCTTT
22,TRBD2,TRBJ2-5,TRBV4-1,few,CASSQEDLGLAGPLRFQETQYF,TGCGCCAGCAGCCAAGAGGACCTGGGACTAGCGGGACCTCTCCGGTTCCAAGAGACCCAGTACTTC
16,TRBD1,TRBJ1-1,TRBV12-3/TRBV12-4,many,CASSLGDEGANTEAFF,TGTGCCAGCAGTTTAGGCGATGAGGGGGCGAACACTGAAGCTTTCTTT
13,.,TRBJ2-7,TRBV12-3/TRBV12-4,.,CASSLPSRLVQYF,TGTGCCAGCAGTTTACCTAGCCGGTTGGTGCAGTACTTC
14,.,TRBJ2-3,TRBV19,.,CASSMWDVTDTQYF,TGTGCCAGTAGTATGTGGGATGTCACAGATACGCAGTATTTT
12,.,TRBJ2-2,TRBV7-3,.,CASKLQAGELFF,TGTGCCAGCAAGTTACAGGCCGGGGAGCTGTTTTTT
14,.,TRBJ1-5,TRBV7-9,.,CASSATGDSQPQHF,TGTGCCAGCAGCGCTACAGGAGATTCCCAGCCCCAGCATTTT
13,.,TRBJ1-2,TRBV9,many,CASSVGVRGGYTF,TGTGCCAGCAGCGTTGGGGTTCGCGGTGGCTACACCTTC